The text below deals with one TCR beta chain. The data stem from a study of patients and donors after allogeneic stem cell transplantation. There are 15 residues in the CDR3. Trimming shortened V by 4 bases and J by 5 bases, and 18 bases separated the two germline ends. The germline CDR1 and CDR2 sequences are SNHLY and FYNNEI. TCRdb called the RT-PCR reads again in MiXCR, with one record for every CDR3 protein. The repertoire consists of approximately 7,400 distinct CDR3 sequences, with 12% occurring once and the leading ten covering more than 50%. Input material: blood, either unsorted or a sorted T cell fraction (not recorded which). The clonotype originates from a human donor who was either an allogeneic HSCT recipient or a stem cell or donor lymphocyte infusion donor (not recorded which). It is not recorded whose cells these are; they may come from a transplant donor. V is TRBV2 and J is TRBJ2-7; D is perhaps TRBD2 (6 bases). CDR3 residues: CASSVTSSRLDEQYF. The CDR3 DNA reads TGTGCCAGCAGTGTAACTAGCTCAAGGCTGGACGAGCAGTACTTC.